This T cell receptor beta chain is drawn from a study of beta chain features in type 1 diabetes. Study summary: Regarding age, gender and cell yields, patients proved similar to healthy donors. Points from the study as a whole: Any HLA-type effect on TCRB rearrangement remained unresolved here. Moderate but significant shortening of TCRB CDR3s was recorded in all four CD4+ subsets from Type 1 diabetes patients.

Investigators reverse transcribed all isolated RNA, so they sequenced expressed TCRB transcripts. This table comes from immunoSEQ multiplex PCR, and its TCRdb copy is limited to in-frame clones, with some not included. Among more than 200,000 clones listed, roughly 17% were seen once. The V gene end was trimmed by 4 bases and the J gene end by 3 bases; junction bases not matched to a gene: 2. In germline, CDR1 is SQVTM, CDR2 ANQGSEA. The CDR3 is 13 amino acids. On this clone: Its antigen is currently unknown.

Donors underwent one heparinised blood draw, about 120 mL on average. Every sorted population was more than 95% pure. The receptor was derived from a man aged 25 to 40 with type 1 diabetes. The J gene is TRBJ1-2, the V gene TRBV29-1; TRBD1 agrees at 10 bases. Input material: naive CD4+ T cells from blood. CDR3 sequence: CSVVGQGYYGYTF. The CDR3 DNA reads as TGCAGCGTTGTGGGACAGGGGTACTATGGCTACACCTTC.